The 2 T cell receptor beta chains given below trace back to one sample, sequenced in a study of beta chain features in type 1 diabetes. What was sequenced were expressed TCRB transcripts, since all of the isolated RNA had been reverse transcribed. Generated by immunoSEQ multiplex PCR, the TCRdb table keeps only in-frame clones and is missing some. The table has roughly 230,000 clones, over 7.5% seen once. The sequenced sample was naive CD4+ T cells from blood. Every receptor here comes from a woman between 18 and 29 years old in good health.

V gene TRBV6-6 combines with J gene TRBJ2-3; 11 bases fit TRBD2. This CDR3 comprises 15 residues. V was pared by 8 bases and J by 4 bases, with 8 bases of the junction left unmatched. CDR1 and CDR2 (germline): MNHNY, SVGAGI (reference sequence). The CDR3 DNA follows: TGTGCCAGCCAACTAGCGGGGGCCAGGTCAGATACGCAGTATTTT. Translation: CASQLAGARSDTQYF.

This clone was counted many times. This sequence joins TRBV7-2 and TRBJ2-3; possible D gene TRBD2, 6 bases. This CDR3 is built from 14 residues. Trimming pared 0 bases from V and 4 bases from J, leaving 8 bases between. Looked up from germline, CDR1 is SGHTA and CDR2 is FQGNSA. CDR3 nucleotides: TGTGCCAGCAGCTTAGCGGGGACTTCAGATACGCAGTATTTT. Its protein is CASSLAGTSDTQYF.